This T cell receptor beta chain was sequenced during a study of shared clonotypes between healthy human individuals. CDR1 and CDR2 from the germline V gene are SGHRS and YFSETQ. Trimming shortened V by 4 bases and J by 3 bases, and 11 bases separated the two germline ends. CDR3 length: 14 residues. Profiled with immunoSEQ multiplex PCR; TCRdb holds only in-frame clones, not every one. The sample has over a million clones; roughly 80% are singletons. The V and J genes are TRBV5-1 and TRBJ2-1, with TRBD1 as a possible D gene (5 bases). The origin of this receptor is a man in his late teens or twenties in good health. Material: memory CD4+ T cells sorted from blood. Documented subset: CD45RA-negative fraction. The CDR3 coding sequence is TGCGCCAGCAGCCCAAGGGGTAGCTACAATGAGCAGTTCTTC. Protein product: CASSPRGSYNEQFF.